This entry lists 3 T cell receptor beta chains sequenced from one sample in a study of Ad26.COV2.S vaccination and SARS-CoV-2 variants. The treatment was: roughly 18 received Ad26.COV2.S at low or high dose, single or two shots; about five received placebo; per-sample allocation not given. Collection of the samples took place on day 63 after the first injection of vaccine or placebo. Clones were sequenced by immunoSEQ multiplex PCR, and TCRdb holds only the in-frame ones, with some missing. The table lists roughly 330,000 clones, about 90% of them singletons. The specimen comprised peripheral blood, sampled in a trial of Ad26.COV2.S vaccine versus placebo. These receptors were collected from a person between 18 and 59 years old who received the Ad26.COV2.S COVID-19 vaccine or a placebo.

This sequence joins TRBV7-2 and TRBJ2-7, with D uncertain. The CDR3 has 13 residues. V lost 3 bases and J lost 1, with 7 bases in between. CDR1 and CDR2 (germline): SGHTA, FQGNSA. DNA for the CDR3: TGTGCCAGCAGCTTTTTTGCATCCTACGAGCAGTACTTC. Its protein product is CASSFFASYEQYF. The full variable domain, with the rest looked up from reference TRBV7-2 and TRBJ2-7, is GAGVSQSPSNKVTEKGKDVELRCDPISGHTALYWYRQSLGQGLEFLIYFQGNSAPDKSGLPSDRFSAERTGGSVSTLTIQRTQQEDSAVYLCASSFFASYEQYFGPGTRLTVT.

This clone showed up just a few times. The chain recombines TRBV28 with TRBJ1-5; D is uncertain. The germline CDR1 and CDR2 sequences are MDHEN and SYDVKM. The CDR3 is made up of 11 amino acids. V shed 8 bases and J shed 7 bases, with 9 bases lying between them. The CDR3 loop reads CASASGQPQHF. The DNA of the CDR3 is TGTGCCAGCGCCTCGGGCCAGCCCCAGCATTTT.

The J gene is TRBJ1-1, the V gene TRBV29-1; 9 bases align to TRBD1. The V gene's germline CDR1 is SQVTM and CDR2 ANQGSEA. V shed 2 bases and J 2 bases; nucleotides not matched to a gene: 6. The CDR3 extends over 15 amino acids. The CDR3 is CSVELRDRANTEAFF. For the CDR3, the DNA is TGCAGCGTTGAATTACGGGACAGGGCTAACACTGAAGCTTTCTTT.